The 19 T cell receptor beta chains listed next were all sequenced from one sample in a study of tumor-infiltrating lymphocytes in primary liver carcinoma. Reverse transcription of 500 to 650 ng total RNA with a constant-region primer produced TCR beta cDNA. Employing slightly modified ARM-PCR, three nested multiplex PCR rounds were run, and these gave rise to the TCR beta libraries. Running roughly 10 cycles apiece, the first two PCR rounds relied on TRBV1-TRBV30 forward primers together with a C-beta reverse primer. TCRdb used MiXCR to reprocess the multiplex PCR reads, holding one entry per CDR3 protein. The table has about 60,000 distinct CDR3 sequences, around 64% seen once. The roughly 20-34 mg bulk tissue piece was not sorted before simultaneous RNA and DNA extraction. The sequenced material came from liver tumor tissue from sampling region 4. Regarding subset: tumor region T4, right-lateral pole. The receptors were sampled from a man aged 40-49 years with primary liver carcinoma and hepatitis B virus infection.

This clonotype was observed at least ten times. The chain combines TRBV4-2 with TRBJ1-4; TRBD1 is a possible D gene (5 bases). V dropped 0 bases and J dropped 0 bases, with 20 bases sitting between them. The germline gives CDR1 LGHNA, CDR2 YNFKEQ. The CDR3 runs to 20 residues. The CDR3: CASSQEFRGKGSATNEKLFF. CDR3 bases: TGTGCCAGCAGCCAAGAGTTTCGGGGAAAGGGGTCTGCAACTAATGAAAAACTGTTTTTT.

The chain employs TRBV10-3 and TRBJ2-3; 9 bases align to TRBD2. V shed 4 bases and J 2 bases; nucleotides not matched to a gene: 4. This CDR3 contains 15 residues. Per germline, CDR1 ENHRY and CDR2 SYGVKD. In DNA, the CDR3 is TGTGCCATCAGTGCGGCTAGCGGGACCACAGATACGCAGTATTTT. It specifies CAISAASGTTDTQYF.

As regards this clonotype: Its ends do not fully match the called genes, so a read error is possible. The V and J genes are TRBV6-5 and TRBJ1-4, with 8 bases lining up with TRBD1. This CDR3 has 14 amino acids. The germline gives CDR1 MNHEY, CDR2 SVGAGI. The CDR3 loop is CASSRQGTNEKLLF. CDR3 bases: TGTGCCAGCAGCCGACAGGGGACTAATGAAAAACTGCTCTTT.

This sequence joins TRBV10-3 and TRBJ2-6, with D hard to call. CDR3 length equals 15 residues. Germline CDR1 and CDR2: ENHRY and SYGVKD. CDR3 sequence reads: CVTSPYTSGANVLTF. The CDR3 DNA sequence: TGTGTCACCAGTCCTTATACCTCTGGGGCCAACGTCCTGACTTTC.

A remark on this clonotype: Possible read error: a much larger clone is one base away. The chain links TRBV6-2 or TRBV6-3 to TRBJ1-5; D gene unclear. The CDR3 spans 15 residues. Per germline, CDR1 MNHEY and CDR2 SVGEGT. Here the CDR3 reads CASTPVPMSNQSQHF. As DNA, the CDR3 is TGTGCCAGCACCCCGGTCCCCATGAGCAATCAGTCCCAGCATTTT.

This clonotype has just a few counts. This sequence joins TRBV7-9 and TRBJ2-2; TRBD1 or TRBD2 may be the D gene (6 bases each). Trimming left V 9 bases short and J 7 bases short, with 18 bases between. There are 14 residues in the CDR3. The germline gives CDR1 SEHNR, CDR2 FQNEAQ (reference sequence). The CDR3 reads CASSPMGGFGELFF. CDR3 coding DNA: TGTGCCAGTAGCCCAATGGGGGGCTTCGGGGAGCTGTTTTTT.

This chain uses TRBV6-1 with TRBJ2-3, with D perhaps matching TRBD1 or TRBD2 (5 bases each). The CDR3 spans 13 residues. Trimming shortened V by 6 bases and J by 14 bases, and 21 bases separated the two germline ends. CDR1 MNHNS and CDR2 SASEGT come from the germline V gene. The CDR3 is CASSNPIAQRGYF. The CDR3 bases are TGTGCCAGCAGCAATCCTATAGCGCAGAGGGGGTATTTT.

This clonotype was seen more than once but under ten times. This chain joins TRBV28 and TRBJ1-2; TRBD1 matches 9 bases. Germline CDR1 and CDR2: MDHEN and SYDVKM. The CDR3 sequence is 15 residues long. The J segment lost 5 bases and the V segment lost 8 bases, leaving 12 bases of the junction unmatched. CDR3 in amino acids: CASGSGTGQIYGYTF. The DNA of the CDR3 is TGTGCCAGCGGTTCGGGGACAGGGCAAATATATGGCTACACCTTC.

V usage is TRBV6-6 and J usage is TRBJ1-5, with 8 bases that match TRBD1. This CDR3 comprises 17 residues. V shed 8 bases, J shed 0 bases, and the junction held 12 bases outside the gene matches. Germline assignment: CDR1 MNHNY and CDR2 SVGAGI (reference sequence). The CDR3 DNA sequence: TGTGCCAGCGCCTTGACAGGGGCCGGAGGTAGCAATCAGCCCCAGCATTTT. Translating gives CASALTGAGGSNQPQHF.

The chain combines TRBV6-5 with TRBJ1-5; TRBD1 might be the D (6 bases). The V end lost 8 bases, the J end lost 5 bases, and 16 bases lay between the germline ends. This CDR3 is built from 14 residues. Germline CDR1 MNHEY, CDR2 SVGAGI. CDR3 residues: CASGWDMDDQPQHF. The CDR3 nucleotides read TGTGCCAGCGGCTGGGACATGGACGATCAGCCCCAGCATTTT.

For this clonotype: It may be a read error: a sequence one base away is much more abundant. The missing conserved phenylalanine or tryptophan at the end of this CDR3 makes a read error likely. V and J are TRBV29-1 and TRBJ2-5; no definite D call. The V gene lost 1 base and the J gene lost 6 bases, with 6 bases spanning the gap. The CDR3 has 11 residues. Looked up from germline, CDR1 is SQVTM and CDR2 is ANQGSEA. The CDR3 sequence: CSVEVAQTQYS. The CDR3 nucleotides read TGCAGCGTTGAAGTAGCCCAGACCCAGTACTCC.

This clonotype has more than one count but fewer than ten. The chain combines TRBV6-1 with TRBJ2-2; D unresolved. The CDR3 consists of 14 residues. V lost 5 bases and J 6 bases, leaving 13 bases between the germline ends. CDR1 is MNHNS, CDR2 SASEGT, per germline. The CDR3 loop is CASSPTLVPGELFF. CDR3 nucleotides: TGTGCCAGCAGTCCGACGCTGGTCCCCGGGGAGCTGTTTTTT.

This clonotype was seen a single time. The V and J genes are TRBV12-3 or TRBV12-4 and TRBJ2-3, with TRBD2 matching 7 bases. After removal of 7 bases from V and 5 bases from J, the junction contained 12 bases not matched to a gene. The CDR3 totals 15 residues. The CDR3 DNA reads as TGTGCCAGCAATCCCCCACTAGCGATAGTAGATACGCAGTATTTT. Translated: CASNPPLAIVDTQYF.

Details on this clonotype: Here the CDR3 omits its conserved ending phenylalanine or tryptophan, so a read error is the likely source. Because the CDR3's place on the DNA is in doubt, the DNA is left out and the CDR3 is given as listed by TCRdb. The chain is built from TRBV11-1 and TRBJ1-6; TRBD1 was called by the table and not checked on the DNA. The CDR3 region is 13 residues in length, termini included. Germline CDR1 reads SGHAT; CDR2 reads FQDESV (reference sequence). The chain's CDR3 is CASSRTLVSSLDS.

The rearrangement joins TRBV14 to TRBJ2-5; possible D gene TRBD2, 5 bases. CDR1 and CDR2 from the germline V gene are SGHDN and FVKESK. CDR3 length: 16 residues. V was pared by 8 bases and J by 2 bases, with 21 bases between. Here the CDR3 DNA reads TGTGCCAGCGACCATAGGAGTGGGAGCCCGCAAGAGACCCAGTACTTC. Translated, it gives CASDHRSGSPQETQYF. Complete variable domain (other parts from reference TRBV14 and TRBJ2-5): EAGVTQFPSHSVIEKGQTVTLRCDPISGHDNLYWYRRVMGKEIKFLLHFVKESKQDESGMPNNRFLAERTGGTYSTLKVQPAELEDSGVYFCASDHRSGSPQETQYFGPGTRLLVL.

The gene calls are TRBV5-4 and TRBJ2-7; no firm D call. CDR3 length equals 14 residues. Germline CDR1 and CDR2: SGHNT and YYREEE (reference sequence). With 0 bases removed from V and 3 bases from J, the gap between germline ends came to 10 bases. The CDR3 is CASSLDRSLYEQYF. The CDR3 region has the DNA TGTGCCAGCAGCTTGGATCGCAGCCTCTACGAGCAGTACTTC. Variable domain in full (rest from reference TRBV5-4 and TRBJ2-7): ETGVTQSPTHLIKTRGQQVTLRCSSQSGHNTVSWYQQALGQGPQFIFQYYREEENGRGNFPPRFSGLQFPNYSSELNVNALELDDSALYLCASSLDRSLYEQYFGPGTRLTVT.

Concerning this clonotype: An end of the junction differs from the germline gene, which may be a read error. The chain links TRBV14 to TRBJ1-1; 7 bases are a match to TRBD1. Germline lookup yields CDR1 SGHDN and CDR2 FVKESK. There are 14 residues in the CDR3. The chain's CDR3 is CASTLRRGGTDAFF. The CDR3 DNA is TGTGCCAGTACCCTCCGCCGAGGGGGCACTGACGCTTTCTTT.

V gene TRBV5-4 combines with J gene TRBJ1-1, with TRBD1 matching over 7 bases. The CDR3 consists of 15 residues. V trimming: 9 bases; J trimming: 1 base; junction bases outside the gene matches: 12. Germline V gene sequence: CDR1 SGHNT, CDR2 YYREEE (reference sequence). CDR3 sequence (DNA): TGTGCCAACTGCTTGACAGGGTCGAAGAACACTGAAGCTTTCTTT. It yields the protein CANCLTGSKNTEAFF.

In this sample, this clonotype turned up a few times. The chain links TRBV6-2 or TRBV6-3 to TRBJ1-1; D is uncertain. The CDR3 extends over 11 amino acids. Trimming left V 5 bases short and J 8 bases short, with 9 bases between. Germline lookup yields CDR1 MNHEY and CDR2 SVGEGT. CDR3 region: CASSGEAEAFF. In DNA form, the CDR3 reads TGTGCCAGCAGTGGGGAAGCAGAAGCTTTCTTT.